The 8 T cell receptor beta chains below come from one sample, sequenced in a study of T-cell memory formation after mild COVID-19. From the 5' RACE reads, TCRdb called clonotypes with MiXCR, one entry per CDR3 protein. The table shows approximately 290,000 distinct CDR3 sequences, with under 8.5% occurring only once. Source material: PBMCs or a T cell subset sorted from them (not recorded which). The receptors come from a man aged 18 to 35 who had mild COVID-19 (a few samples of this study predate the infection). Cell type and time point are not known.

The table lists this clonotype with a few counts. V gene TRBV4-3 combines with J gene TRBJ2-7, with 10 bases aligning to TRBD2. The CDR3 extends over 16 amino acids. V shed 0 bases, J shed 6 bases, and the junction held 8 bases outside the gene matches. Per the germline V gene, CDR1 is LGHNA and CDR2 is YSLEER. This CDR3 reads CASSQETGTSVGEQYF. CDR3 sequence (DNA): TGCGCCAGCAGCCAAGAAACCGGGACTAGCGTCGGCGAGCAGTACTTC.

The chain combines TRBV4-2 with TRBJ2-3; D is uncertain. Germline loops: CDR1 LGHNA, CDR2 YNFKEQ. The CDR3 is made up of 15 amino acids. Trimming pared 3 bases from V and 0 bases from J, leaving 10 bases between. CDR3: CASSHPVGSTDTQYF. CDR3 DNA sequence: TGTGCCAGCAGCCATCCGGTGGGCAGCACAGATACGCAGTATTTT.

CDR3 region: CASSPLRESYEQYF. The CDR3 DNA sequence: TGTGCCAGCTCTCCCCTCCGGGAGTCCTACGAGCAGTACTTC. The chain recombines TRBV18 with TRBJ2-7, with D possibly matching TRBD2 (6 bases). CDR1 is KGHSH and CDR2 is LQKENI in the germline V gene. Trimming cost V 6 bases and J 1 base, with 13 bases left between them. The CDR3 contains 14 residues. Variable domain in full (rest from reference TRBV18 and TRBJ2-7): NAGVMQNPRHLVRRRGQEARLRCSPMKGHSHVYWYRQLPEEGLKFMVYLQKENIIDESGMPKERFSAEFPKEGPSILRIQQVVRGDSAAYFCASSPLRESYEQYFGPGTRLTVT.

The rearrangement joins TRBV29-1 to TRBJ1-1, with a weak D call TRBD1 (6 bases). Germline CDR1 reads SQVTM; CDR2 reads ANQGSEA. This CDR3 is built from 14 residues. V was pared by 1 base and J by 6 bases, with 15 bases between. For the CDR3, the DNA is TGCAGCGTTGAAGTCGGGGATCGGGGGCCTGAAGCTTTCTTT. Translated, it gives CSVEVGDRGPEAFF.

This clonotype was counted only a few times. The chain combines TRBV5-5 with TRBJ2-1, with 11 bases that match TRBD2. The CDR3 runs 15 residues. V was pared by 7 bases and J by 9 bases, with 12 bases of the junction left unmatched. CDR1 SGHKS and CDR2 YYEKEE come from the germline V gene (reference sequence). The CDR3 here is CASGPGVAGGLEQFF. CDR3 in DNA: TGTGCCAGCGGGCCAGGGGTAGCGGGGGGGCTTGAGCAGTTCTTC.

The chain couples TRBV24-1 to TRBJ2-2; 11 nucleotides match TRBD2. CDR3 length: 16 amino acids. Germline CDR1 and CDR2: KGHDR and SFDVKD. The V gene end was trimmed by 4 bases and the J gene end by 7 bases; junction bases not matched to a gene: 7. The CDR3 region is CATSEVPGLAVGELFF. For the CDR3, the DNA is TGTGCCACCAGTGAAGTCCCGGGACTAGCGGTCGGGGAGCTGTTTTTT.

This clonotype was observed many times. The CDR3 DNA follows: TGCGCCAGCAGCCCCATGGGGGACTTTACCAATGAGCAGTTCTTC. Its translation: CASSPMGDFTNEQFF. This chain links TRBV5-1 with TRBJ2-1; D possibly corresponds to TRBD2 (6 bases). The CDR3 contains 15 residues. The V end was cut by 4 bases, the J end by 6 bases, with 17 bases between. Germline V gene sequence: CDR1 SGHRS, CDR2 YFSETQ.

The genes are TRBV6-2 or TRBV6-3 and TRBJ2-2; a possible D gene is TRBD2 (6 bases). CDR1 and CDR2 from the germline V gene are MNHEY and SVGEGT. V lost 2 bases to trimming and J lost 6 bases, with 19 bases between them. The CDR3 runs 17 residues. CDR3 loop: CASSYDEWLAIPGELFF. In DNA form, the CDR3 reads TGTGCCAGCAGTTACGATGAATGGCTAGCGATCCCCGGGGAGCTGTTTTTT.